The rows below give T cell receptor beta chains drawn from one sample of a study of shared clonotypes between healthy human individuals. Sequenced by immunoSEQ multiplex PCR; TCRdb stores in-frame clones only, minus some. The sample lists hundreds of thousands of clones, roughly 70% occurring once. The sample consisted of memory CD4+ T cells sorted from blood. All receptors come from a man aged 30 to 45 in good health. Both conserved end residues are part of each CDR3. The D gene is left open where the match is weak. The size of a clone is reported for some rows only, either as once, few or many, or as a class for expanded clones.

j_call: TRBJ2-3
d_call: TRBD1
v_call: TRBV7-9
clone_size: NA
cdr3_aa: CASSPRLTGSFADTQYF
cdr3_nt: TGTGCCAGCAGCCCCCGCCTGACAGGGAGCTTCGCAGATACGCAGTATTTT

j_call: TRBJ1-2
d_call: TRBD1
v_call: TRBV5-1
clone_size: few
cdr3_aa: CASKGDRPSDGYTF
cdr3_nt: TGCGCCAGCAAGGGGGACAGACCTTCCGATGGCTACACCTTC

j_call: TRBJ1-5
d_call: TRBD1
v_call: TRBV30
clone_size: NA
cdr3_aa: CAWSRDRQHF
cdr3_nt: TGTGCCTGGAGCCGGGACAGGCAGCATTTT

j_call: TRBJ1-1
d_call: TRBD1
v_call: TRBV5-1
clone_size: NA
cdr3_aa: CASSSRGTVMNTEAFF
cdr3_nt: TGCGCCAGCAGCTCCAGGGGGACAGTTATGAACACTGAAGCTTTCTTT

j_call: TRBJ1-2
d_call: NA
v_call: TRBV5-5
clone_size: NA
cdr3_aa: CASSPRDGATYGYTF
cdr3_nt: TGTGCCAGCAGCCCGAGGGACGGAGCCACATATGGCTACACCTTC

j_call: TRBJ2-3
d_call: NA
v_call: TRBV18
clone_size: few
cdr3_aa: CASSPPGSSPTDTQYF
cdr3_nt: TGTGCCAGCTCACCACCCGGGTCTAGCCCGACAGATACGCAGTATTTT

j_call: TRBJ2-3
d_call: TRBD2
v_call: TRBV7-2
clone_size: many
cdr3_aa: CASSVDRPLAGGDTQYF
cdr3_nt: TGTGCCAGCAGCGTCGACCGGCCACTAGCGGGAGGGGATACGCAGTATTTT

j_call: TRBJ2-7
d_call: NA
v_call: TRBV29-1
clone_size: NA
cdr3_aa: CSGRNSYEQYF
cdr3_nt: TGCAGCGGGCGGAACTCCTACGAGCAGTACTTC

j_call: TRBJ2-7
d_call: NA
v_call: TRBV21-1
clone_size: NA
cdr3_aa: CASSKARRGAEQYF
cdr3_nt: TGTGCCAGCAGCAAAGCCCGAAGGGGGGCGGAGCAGTACTTC

j_call: TRBJ2-1
d_call: NA
v_call: TRBV28
clone_size: NA
cdr3_aa: CASSPTSPSSYNEQFF
cdr3_nt: TGTGCCAGCAGCCCCACGAGCCCCAGTTCCTACAATGAGCAGTTCTTC

j_call: TRBJ1-5
d_call: TRBD1
v_call: TRBV28
clone_size: NA
cdr3_aa: CASSFGTGGFQPQHF
cdr3_nt: TGTGCCAGCAGTTTCGGGACAGGGGGATTTCAGCCCCAGCATTTT

j_call: TRBJ2-5
d_call: TRBD2
v_call: TRBV28
clone_size: NA
cdr3_aa: CASSRGVETQYF
cdr3_nt: TGTGCCAGCAGCCGGGGGGTAGAGACCCAGTACTTC

j_call: TRBJ2-2
d_call: NA
v_call: TRBV5-6
clone_size: NA
cdr3_aa: CASSANTGLDGELFF
cdr3_nt: TGTGCCAGCAGCGCCAATACAGGACTTGACGGGGAGCTGTTTTTT

j_call: TRBJ2-3
d_call: TRBD2
v_call: TRBV29-1
clone_size: few
cdr3_aa: CSVRMTSLDTQYF
cdr3_nt: TGCAGCGTTCGCATGACTAGCCTAGATACGCAGTATTTT

j_call: TRBJ1-6
d_call: NA
v_call: TRBV4-1
clone_size: NA
cdr3_aa: CASSQDIASPLHF
cdr3_nt: TGCGCCAGCAGCCAAGATATAGCTTCACCCCTCCACTTT

j_call: TRBJ2-7
d_call: TRBD1
v_call: TRBV27
clone_size: NA
cdr3_aa: CASSSAPGQVFYEQYF
cdr3_nt: TGTGCCAGCAGTTCCGCCCCGGGACAGGTATTTTACGAGCAGTACTTC

j_call: TRBJ1-6
d_call: NA
v_call: TRBV5-1
clone_size: NA
cdr3_aa: CASSSGINNSPLHF
cdr3_nt: TGCGCCAGCAGCTCCGGGATAAATAATTCACCCCTCCACTTT

j_call: TRBJ2-5
d_call: TRBD2
v_call: TRBV25-1
clone_size: NA
cdr3_aa: CASSESGAGEETQYF
cdr3_nt: TGTGCCAGCAGTGAATCGGGAGCGGGGGAAGAGACCCAGTACTTC

j_call: TRBJ1-1
d_call: NA
v_call: TRBV19
clone_size: NA
cdr3_aa: CASMYPSNTEAFF
cdr3_nt: TGTGCCAGTATGTACCCATCAAACACTGAAGCTTTCTTT

j_call: TRBJ1-5
d_call: NA
v_call: TRBV2
clone_size: NA
cdr3_aa: CASSEALRDQPQHF
cdr3_nt: TGTGCCAGCAGTGAAGCGTTACGGGACCAGCCCCAGCATTTT

j_call: TRBJ2-7
d_call: TRBD1
v_call: TRBV5-5
clone_size: medium-sized
cdr3_aa: CASSHARDRDVHF
cdr3_nt: TGTGCCAGCAGCCACGCCCGGGACAGGGATGTACACTTC

j_call: TRBJ1-1
d_call: TRBD1
v_call: TRBV28
clone_size: NA
cdr3_aa: CASSITTGRREAFF
cdr3_nt: TGTGCCAGCAGTATAACGACAGGGAGGAGAGAAGCTTTCTTT

j_call: TRBJ2-2
d_call: NA
v_call: TRBV2
clone_size: many
cdr3_aa: CASLPGNTGELFF
cdr3_nt: TGTGCCAGCCTTCCGGGGAACACCGGGGAGCTGTTTTTT

j_call: TRBJ2-3
d_call: NA
v_call: TRBV7-2
clone_size: NA
cdr3_aa: CASSFSAGTDTQYF
cdr3_nt: TGTGCCAGCAGCTTTAGCGCCGGTACAGATACGCAGTATTTT

j_call: TRBJ1-5
d_call: NA
v_call: TRBV4-3
clone_size: once
cdr3_aa: CASSQDLGNQPQHF
cdr3_nt: TGCGCCAGCAGCCAAGATCTCGGGAATCAGCCCCAGCATTTT

j_call: TRBJ2-5
d_call: NA
v_call: TRBV5-6
clone_size: NA
cdr3_aa: CASSLGFGSETQYF
cdr3_nt: TGTGCCAGCAGCTTGGGGTTCGGAAGTGAGACCCAGTACTTC

j_call: TRBJ1-1
d_call: NA
v_call: TRBV7-9
clone_size: NA
cdr3_aa: CASSFDGENTEAFF
cdr3_nt: TGTGCCAGCAGTTTTGACGGGGAGAACACTGAAGCTTTCTTT

j_call: TRBJ2-3
d_call: NA
v_call: TRBV11-1
clone_size: NA
cdr3_aa: CASSSDTGADTQYF
cdr3_nt: TGTGCCAGCAGTTCCGACACGGGAGCAGATACGCAGTATTTT

j_call: TRBJ2-1
d_call: NA
v_call: TRBV6-4
clone_size: NA
cdr3_aa: CASSAAGGRHEQFF
cdr3_nt: TGTGCCAGCAGCGCCGCCGGGGGAAGGCATGAGCAGTTCTTC

j_call: TRBJ1-2
d_call: NA
v_call: TRBV9
clone_size: NA
cdr3_aa: CASSVLQGSGYTF
cdr3_nt: TGTGCCAGCAGCGTACTACAGGGTAGCGGCTACACCTTC

j_call: TRBJ2-1
d_call: TRBD2
v_call: TRBV6-1
clone_size: NA
cdr3_aa: CASSEELAGGPFEQFF
cdr3_nt: TGTGCCAGCAGTGAAGAACTAGCGGGAGGGCCTTTTGAGCAGTTCTTC

j_call: TRBJ2-1
d_call: NA
v_call: TRBV20-1
clone_size: NA
cdr3_aa: CSASLGEQFF
cdr3_nt: TGCAGTGCTAGCCTGGGCGAGCAGTTCTTC

j_call: TRBJ2-1
d_call: NA
v_call: TRBV18
clone_size: NA
cdr3_aa: CASSPRGMGYNEQFF
cdr3_nt: TGTGCCAGCTCACCACGCGGGATGGGTTACAATGAGCAGTTCTTC

j_call: TRBJ2-3
d_call: NA
v_call: TRBV11-2
clone_size: NA
cdr3_aa: CASSLFRTDTQYF
cdr3_nt: TGTGCCAGCAGCTTATTCCGCACAGATACGCAGTATTTT

j_call: TRBJ2-7
d_call: NA
v_call: TRBV5-1
clone_size: NA
cdr3_aa: CASSPTVVSYEQYF
cdr3_nt: TGCGCCAGCAGCCCGACAGTAGTATCCTACGAGCAGTACTTC

j_call: TRBJ2-4
d_call: NA
v_call: TRBV28
clone_size: NA
cdr3_aa: CASSLLGQGLAKNIQYF
cdr3_nt: TGTGCCAGCAGTTTACTGGGGCAGGGGTTAGCCAAAAACATTCAGTACTTC

j_call: TRBJ1-2
d_call: NA
v_call: TRBV7-9
clone_size: NA
cdr3_aa: CASSLWDSTNYGYTF
cdr3_nt: TGTGCCAGCAGCTTATGGGACTCGACCAACTATGGCTACACCTTC

j_call: TRBJ2-7
d_call: NA
v_call: TRBV7-8
clone_size: NA
cdr3_aa: CASSPTGTLAYEQYF
cdr3_nt: TGTGCCAGCAGCCCCACCGGGACATTAGCCTACGAGCAGTACTTC

j_call: TRBJ2-1
d_call: TRBD2
v_call: TRBV7-9
clone_size: many
cdr3_aa: CASSPPDAGANEQFF
cdr3_nt: TGTGCCAGCAGTCCACCGGACGCGGGAGCTAATGAGCAGTTCTTC

j_call: TRBJ1-5
d_call: NA
v_call: TRBV27
clone_size: NA
cdr3_aa: CASSFSRNQPQHF
cdr3_nt: TGTGCCAGCAGTTTTTCCCGCAATCAGCCCCAGCATTTT

j_call: TRBJ2-2
d_call: NA
v_call: TRBV5-1
clone_size: NA
cdr3_aa: CASSLERGSHGELFF
cdr3_nt: TGCGCCAGCAGCTTGGAGAGGGGGAGTCACGGGGAGCTGTTTTTT

j_call: TRBJ1-1
d_call: NA
v_call: TRBV14
clone_size: NA
cdr3_aa: CASSQDPGRIAFF
cdr3_nt: TGTGCCAGCAGCCAAGACCCGGGGAGGATAGCTTTCTTT

j_call: TRBJ2-5
d_call: NA
v_call: TRBV28
clone_size: NA
cdr3_aa: CASSLLVSKETQYF
cdr3_nt: TGTGCCAGCAGTTTACTAGTCTCTAAAGAGACCCAGTACTTC

j_call: TRBJ2-2
d_call: TRBD1
v_call: TRBV5-4
clone_size: many
cdr3_aa: CASRASGGFGELFF
cdr3_nt: TGTGCCAGCAGAGCTTCAGGGGGCTTCGGGGAGCTGTTTTTT

j_call: TRBJ2-3
d_call: TRBD2
v_call: TRBV5-4
clone_size: NA
cdr3_aa: CASSPFGGLAGGDTQYF
cdr3_nt: TGTGCCAGCAGCCCATTCGGGGGACTAGCGGGAGGGGATACGCAGTATTTT

j_call: TRBJ1-5
d_call: NA
v_call: TRBV5-1
clone_size: NA
cdr3_aa: CASSVDGGGNQPQHF
cdr3_nt: TGCGCCAGCAGCGTTGATGGGGGCGGAAATCAGCCCCAGCATTTT

j_call: TRBJ2-2
d_call: TRBD2
v_call: TRBV5-4
clone_size: few
cdr3_aa: CASSPGLAGVTGELFF
cdr3_nt: TGTGCCAGCAGCCCCGGACTAGCGGGAGTCACCGGGGAGCTGTTTTTT

j_call: TRBJ2-1
d_call: TRBD1
v_call: TRBV11-3
clone_size: NA
cdr3_aa: CASSLDLRPGGGEQFF
cdr3_nt: TGTGCCAGCAGCTTAGATCTTAGGCCAGGGGGCGGTGAGCAGTTCTTC

j_call: TRBJ2-2
d_call: NA
v_call: TRBV9
clone_size: once
cdr3_aa: CASSVSSVNTGELFF
cdr3_nt: TGTGCCAGCAGCGTGTCTAGCGTTAACACCGGGGAGCTGTTTTTT

j_call: TRBJ2-2
d_call: NA
v_call: TRBV7-2
clone_size: many
cdr3_aa: CASSLAGVNTGELFF
cdr3_nt: TGTGCCAGCAGCTTAGCGGGGGTGAACACCGGGGAGCTGTTTTTT

j_call: TRBJ2-7
d_call: NA
v_call: TRBV9
clone_size: NA
cdr3_aa: CASSVWAELYEQYF
cdr3_nt: TGTGCCAGCAGCGTATGGGCGGAGCTCTACGAGCAGTACTTC